One and the same sample provided the 21 T cell receptor beta chains below, sequenced in a study of blood T cells in healthy people across ages. Primed by a sample-barcoded 5' primer and a J-beta primer mix, a second PCR proceeded for 7 to 11 cycles. MiXCR was run by TCRdb on the 5' RACE reads, yielding one entry per CDR3 protein. The sample holds under 1,000,000 distinct CDR3 sequences, about 42% seen once. Sequenced sample: blood. Receptors were obtained from a man older than 75 in good health.

The J gene is TRBJ2-1, the V gene TRBV27; the match to TRBD2 covers 8 bases. Matching the DNA end better, TRBJ2-7 makes the J call doubtful. The CDR3 runs 14 residues. Germline values: CDR1 MNHEY, CDR2 SMNVEV (reference sequence). The DNA of the CDR3 is TGTGCCAGCAACGGGGGGGCTTCATACAATGAGCAGTACTTC. It yields the protein CASNGGASYNEQYF.

For this clonotype: The junction shows a germline mismatch at one end, possibly a read error. This rearrangement joins TRBV29-1 to TRBJ1-1; no definite D call. The CDR3 loop spans 13 amino acids. The germline V gene encodes CDR1 SQVTM and CDR2 ANQGSEA. The CDR3 coding sequence is TGCAGAGTTGATGTGGGAATGAACACTGAAGCTTTCTTT. Translated: CRVDVGMNTEAFF.

Many counts were recorded for this clonotype. V is TRBV24-1 and J is TRBJ2-2; TRBD1 might be the D (6 bases). The CDR3 spans 16 residues. V lost 4 bases and J lost 0, with 11 bases in between. Germline V gives CDR1 KGHDR, CDR2 SFDVKD. The CDR3 reads CATSEGQRSNTGELFF. The CDR3 bases are TGTGCCACCAGTGAAGGACAGCGATCGAACACCGGGGAGCTGTTTTTT.

The V gene is TRBV29-1, the J gene TRBJ1-1; TRBD1 might be the D (6 bases). The CDR3 contains 14 residues. V lost 7 bases to trimming and J lost 1 base, with 16 bases between them. Germline V CDR1 and CDR2: SQVTM, ANQGSEA. DNA for the CDR3: TGCAGCGCACGACCGGGACAAGAGAACACTGAAGCTTTCTTT. Protein: CSARPGQENTEAFF. Based on the CDR3 plus reference TRBV29-1 and TRBJ1-1, the full variable domain is SAVISQKPSRDICQRGTSLTIQCQVDSQVTMMFWYRQQPGQSLTLIATANQGSEATYESGFVIDKFPISRPNLTFSTLTVSNMSPEDSSIYLCSARPGQENTEAFFGQGTRLTVV.

This sequence joins TRBV27 and TRBJ2-4, with 7 bases matching TRBD2. The junction had 17 bases not matched to a gene; V was cut back by 4 bases and J by 2 bases. In germline, CDR1 is MNHEY, CDR2 SMNVEV (reference sequence). The CDR3 spans 19 residues. In DNA, the CDR3 is TGTGCCAGCAGTTCTCCCCTACTATACGCGGGAGTTCCCAAAAACATTCAGTACTTC. This gives the protein CASSSPLLYAGVPKNIQYF.

This chain links TRBV7-2 with TRBJ2-1; D unclear. The V end lost 5 bases, the J end lost 2 bases, and 16 bases lay between the germline ends. The CDR3 spans 16 residues. Germline V gene lookup returns CDR1 SGHTA and CDR2 FQGNSA. CDR3 nucleotides: TGTGCCAGCAGCCCCCTCGCCGGGCCTGCCTACAATGAGCAGTTCTTC. It specifies CASSPLAGPAYNEQFF. Full variable domain (rest looked up from reference TRBV7-2 and TRBJ2-1): GAGVSQSPSNKVTEKGKDVELRCDPISGHTALYWYRQSLGQGLEFLIYFQGNSAPDKSGLPSDRFSAERTGGSVSTLTIQRTQQEDSAVYLCASSPLAGPAYNEQFFGPGTRLTVL.

This chain joins TRBV5-1 and TRBJ1-6, with a tentative D call TRBD1 (5 bases). This CDR3 is built from 14 residues. In germline, CDR1 is SGHRS, CDR2 YFSETQ. Trimming cost V 0 bases and J 18 bases, with 19 bases left between them. The CDR3 region has the DNA TGCGCCAGCAGCTTGGTGGACATTGAAGGAACCCCCCACTTT. Its translation: CASSLVDIEGTPHF. The full variable domain, rest sourced from reference TRBV5-1 and TRBJ1-6, is KAGVTQTPRYLIKTRGQQVTLSCSPISGHRSVSWYQQTPGQGLQFLFEYFSETQRNKGNFPGRFSGRQFSNSRSEMNVSTLELGDSALYLCASSLVDIEGTPHFGNGTRLTVT.

V usage is TRBV20-1 and J usage is TRBJ2-1, with D tentatively TRBD2 (5 bases). CDR1 is DFQATT, CDR2 SNEGSKA, per germline (reference sequence). The V end was cut by 3 bases, the J end by 6 bases, with 12 bases between. This CDR3 is built from 13 residues. The chain's CDR3 is CSASGLAPNEQFF. The CDR3 DNA reads as TGCAGTGCTAGTGGACTCGCCCCCAATGAGCAGTTCTTC.

This clonotype was picked up one time. The chain carries TRBV4-3 and TRBJ2-3, with a tentative D call TRBD2 (5 bases). The V end was cut by 2 bases, the J end by 6 bases, with 12 bases between. From germline, CDR1 is LGHNA and CDR2 YSLEER. The CDR3 covers 14 residues. The CDR3 bases are TGCGCCAGCAGCCAAATAATTTCGGGGGATACGCAGTATTTT. It translates to CASSQIISGDTQYF.

This chain uses TRBV3-1 with TRBJ2-3; D uncertain. The V and J ends lost 4 bases and 3 bases respectively, with 14 bases between them. The germline CDR1 and CDR2 sequences are LGHDT and YNNKEL (reference sequence). The CDR3 spans 15 residues. CDR3 residues: CASSPDPRVTDTQYF. CDR3 sequence (DNA): TGTGCCAGCAGCCCCGACCCGCGAGTAACAGATACGCAGTATTTT.

This rearrangement joins TRBV5-1 to TRBJ2-3; the D gene could be TRBD1 or TRBD2 (5 bases each). The CDR3 length is 14 residues. Between the trimmed V and J ends, which lost 0 bases and 4 bases, there was a span of 9 bases. Germline V CDR1 and CDR2: SGHRS, YFSETQ. The CDR3 nucleotides are TGCGCCAGCAGCTTGGTTCTGGGACCAGATACGCAGTATTTT. It translates to CASSLVLGPDTQYF.

J is TRBJ2-1 and V is TRBV7-2; 7 bases align to TRBD2. CDR3 length equals 17 residues. Germline-derived CDR1 and CDR2 are SGHTA and FQGNSA. V gave up 4 bases and J gave up 0 bases; unmatched junction bases: 9. The CDR3 coding sequence is TGTGCCAGCAGCTCGACGGGAGGCCTCAACTCCTACAATGAGCAGTTCTTC. Translation: CASSSTGGLNSYNEQFF.

This clonotype was counted once. This chain links TRBV4-1 with TRBJ1-2; no firm D call. The V and J ends lost 4 bases and 6 bases respectively, with 12 bases between them. CDR1 is MGHRA and CDR2 is YSYEKL in the germline V gene. This CDR3 has 13 residues. CDR3 region: CASSRSGFDGYTF. CDR3 bases: TGCGCCAGCAGCCGATCTGGGTTTGATGGCTACACCTTC.

The chain carries TRBV27 and TRBJ2-7; 11 bases agree with TRBD1. The length of the CDR3 is 17 residues. With 2 bases clipped from V and 0 bases from J, the junction kept 6 bases outside the gene matches. Germline V CDR1 and CDR2: MNHEY, SMNVEV (reference sequence). CDR3 DNA sequence: TGTGCCAGCAGTTTACCGGGACAGGGGGGTAGCTCCTACGAGCAGTACTTC. Amino acids: CASSLPGQGGSSYEQYF.

This rearrangement joins TRBV28 to TRBJ2-4; D is unresolved. TRBJ2-5 explains the end of the DNA better; the J call may be wrong. This CDR3 has 13 amino acids. The germline V gene encodes CDR1 MDHEN and CDR2 SYDVKM. CDR3 sequence reads: CASSFPALETQYF. The CDR3, as DNA: TGTGCCAGCAGTTTTCCGGCGTTAGAGACCCAGTACTTC.

The rearrangement links TRBV3-1 to TRBJ2-1; 8 nucleotides match TRBD1. V was pared by 2 bases and J by 8 bases, with 2 bases of the junction left unmatched. Germline CDR1 reads LGHDT; CDR2 reads YNNKEL (reference sequence). The CDR3 runs 13 residues. CDR3 residues: CASSQIRGHEQFF. The CDR3 DNA reads TGTGCCAGCAGCCAAATCAGGGGGCATGAGCAGTTCTTC.

The rearrangement uses TRBV4-3 and TRBJ1-4, with D unclear. The ends were cut back, 4 bases at V and 8 bases at J, with 8 bases in the middle. Germline CDR1 reads LGHNA; CDR2 reads YSLEER. The CDR3 covers 12 residues. CDR3 residues: CASSRLREKLFF. The CDR3, as DNA: TGCGCCAGCAGCCGATTAAGAGAAAAACTGTTTTTT.

In nucleotides, the CDR3 is TGTGCCACCAGTGATCAACCAGGGGGCAATCAGCCCCAGCATTTT. It is translated as CATSDQPGGNQPQHF. V gene TRBV24-1 combines with J gene TRBJ1-5; D might be TRBD1 (6 bases). CDR3 length: 15 amino acids. The germline V gene encodes CDR1 KGHDR and CDR2 SFDVKD. V lost 3 bases and J 2 bases, leaving 10 bases between the germline ends.

The V call is TRBV30, the J call TRBJ2-1, with 9 bases that match TRBD2. Germline assignment: CDR1 GTSNPN and CDR2 SVGIG (reference sequence). The ends lost 0 bases at V and 6 bases at J; junction bases unmatched: 6. This CDR3 has 15 residues. CDR3 sequence (DNA): TGTGCCTGGAGTGTACACGGCGGGAGGGCCAATGAGCAGTTCTTC. The encoded protein is CAWSVHGGRANEQFF.

Of note for this clonotype: A junction boundary mismatches the germline segment, possibly from a read error. The chain combines TRBV4-2 with TRBJ2-3, with 7 bases aligning to TRBD1. This CDR3 is built from 14 residues. Germline loops: CDR1 LGHNA, CDR2 YNFKEQ. CDR3 residues: CACSQGDSSDTQYF. The CDR3 nucleotides read TGTGCCTGCAGCCAAGGGGACAGCTCAGATACGCAGTATTTT.

The V call is TRBV28, the J call TRBJ2-3, with 7 bases aligning to TRBD2. The CDR3 is 16 amino acids. Germline CDR1 and CDR2: MDHEN and SYDVKM. The V segment lost 3 bases and the J segment 2 bases; nucleotides outside the gene matches: 8. As DNA, the CDR3 is TGTGCCAGCAGTTTTGGAGGGAGGGACCTCACAGATACGCAGTATTTT. The encoded protein is CASSFGGRDLTDTQYF.